Each of the 28 T cell receptor beta chains below was sequenced from the same sample in a study of cytomegalovirus exposure and HLA in healthy donors. PCR used 60 Vbeta primers and 13 Jbeta primers. Produced via immunoSEQ multiplex PCR; TCRdb's table is partial and in-frame only. The repertoire consists of some 130,000 clones, with 77% occurring once and the leading ten covering around 4%. The sequencing input was PBMCs. Receptors originate from a male donor in good health and CMV-seropositive.

The J gene is TRBJ1-1, the V gene TRBV5-1; 7 positions match TRBD1. Germline-derived CDR1 and CDR2 are SGHRS and YFSETQ. The CDR3 extends over 13 amino acids. V was pared by 4 bases and J by 7 bases, with 7 bases of the junction left unmatched. In DNA, the CDR3 is TGCGCCAGCAGCGAAGGCCCAGGGGGTGAAGCTTTCTTT. It codes for CASSEGPGGEAFF.

The chain joins TRBV13 to TRBJ2-7; 11 bases are a match to TRBD2. This CDR3 contains 16 residues. V dropped 0 bases and J dropped 3; count of bases not matched to a gene: 4. CDR1 PRHDT and CDR2 FYEKMQ come from the germline V gene (reference sequence). The CDR3 DNA sequence: TGTGCCAGCAGCTTAGGTACGGGACTAGCGGTCTACGAGCAGTACTTC. Translated, it gives CASSLGTGLAVYEQYF.

The chain links TRBV21-1 to TRBJ2-1; the table's D call, TRBD2, was not checked against the DNA. TRBV21-1 is a pseudogene. The length of the CDR3 is 15 residues. CDR3 nucleotide sequence: TGTGCCAGCAGGCAATGGAGCAGCTCCTACAATGAGCAGTTCTTC. This encodes CASRQWSSSYNEQFF.

With respect to this clone: Sequence at one end of the junction differs from germline and may be a read error. CDR3 nucleotides: TGTGCCACCAGCAGAGATCTGGAGGCGGCCAACGGCCTGACTTTC. Translating gives CATSRDLEAANGLTF. The V and J genes are TRBV15 and TRBJ2-6; TRBD2 might be the D (5 bases). Germline V gene lookup returns CDR1 LNHNV and CDR2 YYDKDF (reference sequence). The CDR3 is 15 amino acids.

About this clone: At one end, the junction sequence differs from germline, possibly due to a read error. The chain uses TRBV6-5 and TRBJ2-1; 8 positions agree with TRBD1. The CDR3 sequence is 16 residues long. Per germline, CDR1 MNHEY and CDR2 SVGAGI. CDR3 in DNA: TGTGCCAGCAGTCACTCCCGGACAGGGTTAGGAGATGAGCAGTTCTTC. It codes for CASSHSRTGLGDEQFF.

This clone has only a few counts. The rearrangement uses TRBV29-1 and TRBJ2-3; 8 bases map to TRBD2. CDR1 and CDR2 from the germline V gene are SQVTM and ANQGSEA. Unmatched junction bases numbered 6, after V lost 5 bases and J lost 5 bases. The CDR3 length is 13 residues. The CDR3 sequence is CSVNRGGRDTQYF. The CDR3 coding sequence is TGCAGCGTTAATCGGGGGGGCAGAGATACGCAGTATTTT.

The J gene is TRBJ2-1, the V gene TRBV5-4; 9 bases line up with TRBD1. The CDR3 runs to 14 residues. The germline CDR1 and CDR2 sequences are SGHNT and YYREEE (reference sequence). With 3 bases clipped from V and 7 bases from J, the junction kept 5 bases outside the gene matches. The CDR3: CASSSGTGPNEQFF. The CDR3 nucleotides are TGTGCCAGCAGCTCCGGGACAGGGCCAAATGAGCAGTTCTTC.

This clone showed up just a few times. J is TRBJ2-1 and V is TRBV29-1; D possibly corresponds to TRBD2 (5 bases). From germline, CDR1 is SQVTM and CDR2 ANQGSEA. This CDR3 contains 15 residues. With 2 bases removed from V and 0 bases from J, the gap between germline ends came to 11 bases. CDR3 loop: CSVETATSSYNEQFF. CDR3 bases: TGCAGCGTTGAAACAGCCACTAGCTCCTACAATGAGCAGTTCTTC.

This rearrangement joins TRBV7-6 to TRBJ2-7; D is undetermined. V was shortened by 2 bases and J by 7 bases, with 12 bases between the two germline ends. The CDR3 extends over 13 amino acids. Germline assignment: CDR1 SGHVS and CDR2 FNYEAQ. CDR3 sequence reads: CASSLMARGEQYF. The CDR3 bases are TGTGCCAGCAGCTTAATGGCTAGAGGTGAGCAGTACTTC.

In regard to this clone: Other DNA sequences in the sample encode the same CDR3. V and J are TRBV6-5 and TRBJ2-5; D possibly corresponds to TRBD1 (6 bases). The CDR3 is 15 amino acids. Germline V CDR1 and CDR2: MNHEY, SVGAGI. The ends were cut back, 5 bases at V and 4 bases at J, with 17 bases in the middle. The CDR3 loop reads CASSRQGLIGETQYF. Written as DNA, the CDR3 is TGTGCCAGCAGTCGGCAGGGGTTAATTGGAGAGACCCAGTACTTC.

This clone was found once. The rearrangement joins TRBV30 to TRBJ2-3; 11 bases line up with TRBD2. This CDR3 region has 15 residues. V was clipped by 3 bases and J by 6 bases; unmatched bases: 8. Germline lookup yields CDR1 GTSNPN and CDR2 SVGIG (reference sequence). CDR3 bases: TGTGCCTGGAGCGCGTCTAGCGGGGGGTGGGATACGCAGTATTTT. Translated: CAWSASSGGWDTQYF.

The genes are TRBV7-2 and TRBJ2-2; 9 bases are shared with TRBD2. Germline CDR1 reads SGHTA; CDR2 reads FQGNSA. This CDR3 has 19 residues. V trimming: 5 bases; J trimming: 0 bases; junction bases outside the gene matches: 13. CDR3 coding DNA: TGTGCCAGCAGCCACAAGAGCCTAGCGGGACACGCGAACACCGGGGAGCTGTTTTTT. Residues: CASSHKSLAGHANTGELFF.

The chain employs TRBV19 and TRBJ2-2; no clear D gene. The CDR3 totals 14 residues. V dropped 6 bases and J dropped 4 bases, with 12 bases sitting between them. Germline V CDR1 and CDR2: LNHDA, SQIVND (reference sequence). The CDR3 DNA follows: TGTGCCAGTAGGGTCGGGTTTGGCACCGGGGAGCTGTTTTTT. Translating it yields CASRVGFGTGELFF.

The rearrangement uses TRBV5-4 and TRBJ1-5; tentatively, D is TRBD1 (5 bases). Trimming took 9 bases from V and 7 from J, leaving 17 bases between them. CDR3 length: 13 residues. Per germline, CDR1 SGHNT and CDR2 YYREEE (reference sequence). The CDR3 bases are TGTGCCACCTCGGGGGGGATCGGACAGCCCCAGCATTTT. This sequence encodes CATSGGIGQPQHF.

This clone has a handful of counts. CDR3 sequence reads: CASSIVGQGSQNIQYF. CDR3 nucleotide sequence: TGTGCCAGTAGTATAGTGGGACAGGGCTCCCAAAACATTCAGTACTTC. This sequence joins TRBV19 and TRBJ2-4, with 9 positions matching TRBD1. CDR1 and CDR2 from the germline V gene are LNHDA and SQIVND (reference sequence). The CDR3 runs 16 residues. V gave up 1 base and J gave up 5 bases; unmatched junction bases: 6.

V and J are TRBV9 and TRBJ2-5, with a tentative D call TRBD2 (6 bases). The germline V and J ends were trimmed by 0 bases and 1 base, with 13 bases remaining between them. CDR1 and CDR2 (germline): SGDLS, YYNGEE. CDR3 length: 16 residues. The CDR3 protein is CASSVASSAAQETQYF. CDR3 bases: TGTGCCAGCAGCGTAGCGTCTAGCGCCGCCCAAGAGACCCAGTACTTC.

The CDR3 coding sequence is TGTGCCAGCAGTGAAAGGCCGACAGGGGGTCAGCCCCAGCATTTT. Protein product: CASSERPTGGQPQHF. The V and J genes are TRBV2 and TRBJ1-5, with 9 positions matching TRBD1. The germline CDR1 and CDR2 sequences are SNHLY and FYNNEI. The CDR3 is 15 residues long. After removal of 2 bases from V and 6 bases from J, the junction contained 5 bases not matched to a gene. Full variable domain (outside the CDR3, taken from reference TRBV2 and TRBJ1-5): EPEVTQTPSHQVTQMGQEVILRCVPISNHLYFYWYRQILGQKVEFLVSFYNNEISEKSEIFDDQFSVERPDGSNFTLKIRSTKLEDSAMYFCASSERPTGGQPQHFGDGTRLSIL.

The J gene is TRBJ2-1, the V gene TRBV5-1; D possibly corresponds to TRBD1 (6 bases). Trimming pared 2 bases from V and 14 bases from J, leaving 14 bases between. This CDR3 has 12 residues. CDR1 SGHRS and CDR2 YFSETQ come from the germline V gene. The chain's CDR3 is CASSFDGAGEFF. Written as DNA, the CDR3 is TGCGCCAGCAGCTTCGACGGGGCAGGGGAGTTCTTC.

Only a few counts were recorded for this clone. The same CDR3 arises from other DNA sequences in this sample as well. The V call is TRBV18, the J call TRBJ2-7; 8 nucleotides line up with TRBD1. Germline assignment: CDR1 KGHSH and CDR2 LQKENI. Trimming at V came to 2 bases and at J to 3 bases, leaving 3 bases not matched to a gene. The CDR3 runs 14 residues. CDR3 in amino acids: CASSPRTGSYEQYF. CDR3 coding DNA: TGTGCCAGCTCACCAAGGACAGGGAGCTACGAGCAGTACTTC.

This chain connects TRBV6-6 to TRBJ1-2; D is unclear. Germline V lookup: CDR1 MNHNY, CDR2 SVGAGI (reference sequence). The CDR3 is made up of 14 amino acids. Trimming took 2 bases from V and 2 from J, leaving 9 bases between them. In DNA, the CDR3 is TGTGCCAGCAGTTACACTACTCAGAACTATGGCTACACCTTC. Protein: CASSYTTQNYGYTF.

This sequence joins TRBV28 and TRBJ2-7; 8 positions match TRBD2. V was clipped by 3 bases and J by 0 bases; unmatched bases: 1. The CDR3 loop spans 14 amino acids. Germline V gene sequence: CDR1 MDHEN, CDR2 SYDVKM. DNA of the CDR3: TGTGCCAGCAGTTTTAGCGGGACCTCCTACGAGCAGTACTTC. Its protein product is CASSFSGTSYEQYF.

V and J are TRBV28 and TRBJ1-2; 7 positions match TRBD1. Germline V gives CDR1 MDHEN, CDR2 SYDVKM. After removal of 9 bases from V and 10 bases from J, the junction contained 11 bases not matched to a gene. The CDR3 has 12 residues. The CDR3, as DNA: TGTGCCAGAAGGACAGGCGAGGGAGTCTACACCTTC. It codes for CARRTGEGVYTF.

The chain employs TRBV9 and TRBJ2-1; 7 nucleotides agree with TRBD2. The junction had 11 bases not matched to a gene; V was cut back by 0 bases and J by 8 bases. CDR1 and CDR2 (germline): SGDLS, YYNGEE. The CDR3 consists of 16 residues. The CDR3 DNA reads as TGTGCCAGCAGCGTAGAGGGAGGGGCTCGGAACGATGAGCAGTTCTTC. Protein sequence: CASSVEGGARNDEQFF.

The chain is built from TRBV6-5 and TRBJ1-5, with 10 positions matching TRBD1. Germline V gives CDR1 MNHEY, CDR2 SVGAGI. The V and J ends lost 2 bases and 6 bases, in that order; junction bases with no gene match: 4. This CDR3 spans 15 amino acids. In nucleotides, the CDR3 is TGTGCCAGCAGTTACAGACAGGGGGCGATTCAGCCCCAGCATTTT. It encodes CASSYRQGAIQPQHF.

V and J are TRBV5-4 and TRBJ2-3; the match to TRBD1 covers 7 bases. The germline gives CDR1 SGHNT, CDR2 YYREEE (reference sequence). The CDR3 is 15 amino acids. J lost 1 base, V lost 0 bases, and 2 bases had no gene match. The CDR3 here is CASSLAGQGTDTQYF. DNA for the CDR3: TGTGCCAGCAGCTTGGCCGGACAGGGCACAGATACGCAGTATTTT.

The rearrangement uses TRBV5-1 and TRBJ1-1, with TRBD1 identical over 7 bases. Germline assignment: CDR1 SGHRS and CDR2 YFSETQ. The V gene end was trimmed by 8 bases and the J gene end by 1 base; junction bases not matched to a gene: 5. This CDR3 contains 13 residues. This CDR3 is CASRQGPNTEAFF. The CDR3 DNA is TGCGCCAGTCGACAGGGCCCGAACACTGAAGCTTTCTTT.

CDR3 nucleotide sequence: TGTGCCAGCAGCTTAGTAGGGACAGGGGCAAACACCGGGGAGCTGTTTTTT. Amino acid sequence: CASSLVGTGANTGELFF. V and J are TRBV7-2 and TRBJ2-2, with 10 nucleotides matching TRBD1. V was clipped by 1 base and J by 2 bases; unmatched bases: 4. CDR3 length: 17 residues. Germline V gene data show CDR1 as SGHTA and CDR2 as FQGNSA.

The chain employs TRBV27 and TRBJ2-6; weak D call: TRBD1 (5 bases). The ends were cut back, 3 bases at V and 0 bases at J, with 18 bases in the middle. CDR1 is MNHEY, CDR2 SMNVEV, per germline (reference sequence). The CDR3 length is 19 residues. CDR3 sequence (DNA): TGTGCCAGCAGTTTTCAACCAGGGATGGTAGACTCTGGGGCCAACGTCCTGACTTTC. Encoded protein: CASSFQPGMVDSGANVLTF.